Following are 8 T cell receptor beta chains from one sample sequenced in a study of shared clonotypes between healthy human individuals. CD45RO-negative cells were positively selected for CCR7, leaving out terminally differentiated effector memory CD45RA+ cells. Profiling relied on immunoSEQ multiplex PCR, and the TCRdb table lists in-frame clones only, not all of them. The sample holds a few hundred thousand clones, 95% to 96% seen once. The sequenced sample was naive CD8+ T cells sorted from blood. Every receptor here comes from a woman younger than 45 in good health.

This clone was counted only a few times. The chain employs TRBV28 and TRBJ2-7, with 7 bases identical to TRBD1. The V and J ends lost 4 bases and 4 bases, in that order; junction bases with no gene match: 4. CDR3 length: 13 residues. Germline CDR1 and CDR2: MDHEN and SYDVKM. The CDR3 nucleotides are TGTGCCAGCAGTTCTGGGACAGAATACGAGCAGTACTTC. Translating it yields CASSSGTEYEQYF.

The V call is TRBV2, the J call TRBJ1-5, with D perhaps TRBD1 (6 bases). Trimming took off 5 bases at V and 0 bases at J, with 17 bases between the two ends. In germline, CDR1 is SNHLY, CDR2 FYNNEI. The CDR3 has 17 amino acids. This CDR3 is CASSTHRTDSSNQPQHF. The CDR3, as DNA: TGTGCCAGCAGTACCCATCGGACAGATAGTAGCAATCAGCCCCAGCATTTT.

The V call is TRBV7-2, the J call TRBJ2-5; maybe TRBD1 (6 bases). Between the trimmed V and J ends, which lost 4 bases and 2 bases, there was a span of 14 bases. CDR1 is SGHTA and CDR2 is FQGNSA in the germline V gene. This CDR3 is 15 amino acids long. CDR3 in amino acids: CASSYTQGGQETQYF. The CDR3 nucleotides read TGTGCCAGCAGCTACACACAAGGGGGACAAGAGACCCAGTACTTC. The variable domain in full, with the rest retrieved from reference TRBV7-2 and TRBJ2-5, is GAGVSQSPSNKVTEKGKDVELRCDPISGHTALYWYRQSLGQGLEFLIYFQGNSAPDKSGLPSDRFSAERTGGSVSTLTIQRTQQEDSAVYLCASSYTQGGQETQYFGPGTRLLVL.

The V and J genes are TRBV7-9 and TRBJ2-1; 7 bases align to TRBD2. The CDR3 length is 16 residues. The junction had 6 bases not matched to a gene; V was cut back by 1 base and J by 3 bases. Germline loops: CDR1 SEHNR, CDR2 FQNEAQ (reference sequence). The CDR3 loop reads CASSLVQGGIYNEQFF. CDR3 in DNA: TGTGCCAGCAGCTTAGTTCAGGGAGGGATCTACAATGAGCAGTTCTTC.

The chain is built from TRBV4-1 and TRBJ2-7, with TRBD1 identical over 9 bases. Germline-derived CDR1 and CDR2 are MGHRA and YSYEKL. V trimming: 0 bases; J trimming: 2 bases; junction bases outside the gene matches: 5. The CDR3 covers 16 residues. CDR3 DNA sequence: TGCGCCAGCAGCCAAGATGGACAGGGGTACCCCTACGAGCAGTACTTC. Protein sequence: CASSQDGQGYPYEQYF.

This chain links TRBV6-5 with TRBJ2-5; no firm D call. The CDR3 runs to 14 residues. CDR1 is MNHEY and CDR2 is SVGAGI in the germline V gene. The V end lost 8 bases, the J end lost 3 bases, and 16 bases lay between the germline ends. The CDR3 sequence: CASGPLGSKETQYF. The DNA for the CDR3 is TGTGCCAGCGGGCCTCTGGGATCCAAAGAGACCCAGTACTTC.

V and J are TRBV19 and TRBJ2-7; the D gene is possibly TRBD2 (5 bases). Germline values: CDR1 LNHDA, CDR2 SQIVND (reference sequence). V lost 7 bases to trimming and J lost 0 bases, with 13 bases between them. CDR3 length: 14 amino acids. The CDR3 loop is CASTPSLSSYEQYF. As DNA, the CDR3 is TGTGCCAGTACTCCTAGCCTCAGCTCCTACGAGCAGTACTTC.

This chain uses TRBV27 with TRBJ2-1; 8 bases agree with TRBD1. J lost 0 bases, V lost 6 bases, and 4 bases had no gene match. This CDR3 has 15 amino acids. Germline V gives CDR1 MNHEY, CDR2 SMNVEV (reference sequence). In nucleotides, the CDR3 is TGTGCCAGCAGGACAGGGGCGATCTCCTACAATGAGCAGTTCTTC. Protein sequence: CASRTGAISYNEQFF.